This T cell receptor beta chain emerged from a study of post-analysis software for immune sequencing data. About the study: In terms of disease course, relapsing-remitting, secondary progressive and progressive-relapsing multiple sclerosis were included. Broader study findings: Four to six TRBV segments (TRBV5-6, TRBV5-1 and TRBV20-1 among them) occurred more frequently in patients than in controls.

The library was made from cDNA and included unique molecular identifiers. MiXCR was run by TCRdb on the PCR reads, yielding one entry per CDR3 protein. The sample has 250,000 to 300,000 distinct CDR3 sequences, 35% to 45% seen once. Comment on this clonotype: Its antigen remains unidentified.

The CDR3 is 10 amino acids. CDR1 and CDR2 from the germline V gene are MNHEY and SVGEGT. Trimming took off 7 bases at V and 2 bases at J, with 3 bases between the two ends. The TCR was taken from a girl aged 5 to 17 with multiple sclerosis. This chain joins TRBV6-2 or TRBV6-3 and TRBJ2-7; D call uncertain. The sequencing sample was made of blood. The CDR3 is CASTPYEQYF. The CDR3 DNA is TGTGCCAGCACCCCCTACGAGCAGTACTTC.